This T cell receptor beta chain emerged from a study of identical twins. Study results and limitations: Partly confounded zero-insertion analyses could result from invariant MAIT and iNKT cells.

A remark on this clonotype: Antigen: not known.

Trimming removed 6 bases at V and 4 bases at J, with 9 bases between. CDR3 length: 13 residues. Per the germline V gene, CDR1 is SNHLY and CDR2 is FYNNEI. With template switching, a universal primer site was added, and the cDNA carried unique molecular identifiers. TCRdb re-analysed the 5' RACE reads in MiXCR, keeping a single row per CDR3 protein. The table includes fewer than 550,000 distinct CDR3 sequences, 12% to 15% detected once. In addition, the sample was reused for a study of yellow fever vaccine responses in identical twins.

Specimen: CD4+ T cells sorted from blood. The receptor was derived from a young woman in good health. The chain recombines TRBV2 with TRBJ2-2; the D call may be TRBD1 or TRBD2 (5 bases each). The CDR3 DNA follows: TGTGCCAGCAGGTTAGGGACCACCGGGGAGCTGTTTTTT. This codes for CASRLGTTGELFF.